Detailed here is one TCR beta chain. The antigen is undetermined. The data are from a study of T cell responses to AZD1222 COVID-19 vaccine. The study, taken as a whole, reports: Distributed over spike, vaccine-associated CD4 TCRs predominated at 160-218 and 743-854.

The method was immunoSEQ multiplex PCR; TCRdb's version includes in-frame clones alone and lacks a portion of them. Of about 67,000 clones in the sample, roughly 84% were seen once. Germline-derived CDR1 and CDR2 are SGHRS and YFSETQ. CDR3 size: 13 residues. V shed 3 bases and J shed 5 bases, with 12 bases lying between them. This chain joins TRBV5-1 and TRBJ2-7; tentatively, D is TRBD2 (7 bases). The specimen was peripheral blood, collected on day 0 of AZD1222 vaccination. This clonotype was obtained from an adult in good health. CDR3 region: CASSSGGRNEQYF. The CDR3 DNA reads TGCGCCAGCAGCTCGGGGGGCAGGAACGAGCAGTACTTC. Looking up the rest from reference TRBV5-1 and TRBJ2-7 gives the full variable domain: KAGVTQTPRYLIKTRGQQVTLSCSPISGHRSVSWYQQTPGQGLQFLFEYFSETQRNKGNFPGRFSGRQFSNSRSEMNVSTLELGDSALYLCASSSGGRNEQYFGPGTRLTVT.